Each of the 8 T cell receptor beta chains below was sequenced from the same sample in a study of OX40 agonist ivuxolimab in advanced cancers. The data were produced by immunoSEQ multiplex PCR, yet TCRdb's version contains in-frame clones alone and is incomplete. Of 55,000 to 90,000 clones listed, about 86% are singletons. Sequences were derived from CD4+ or CD8+ T cells sorted from blood, sampled in a trial of the OX40 agonist ivuxolimab. These TCRs come from an adult with an advanced solid tumor such as melanoma, head and neck, liver or kidney cancer.

This chain links TRBV5-6 with TRBJ1-5; TRBD1 might be the D (5 bases). The CDR3 extends over 13 amino acids. In germline, CDR1 is SGHDT, CDR2 YYEEEE. V was trimmed by 1 base and J by 7 bases, leaving 9 bases between them. CDR3 region: CASSLWSGQPQHF. CDR3 bases: TGTGCCAGCAGCTTGTGGTCAGGGCAGCCCCAGCATTTT.

This clone was picked up a small number of times. The gene calls are TRBV30 and TRBJ2-1; TRBD2 aligns across 7 bases. Germline V CDR1 and CDR2: GTSNPN, SVGIG (reference sequence). There are 14 residues in the CDR3. J gave up 3 bases and V 8 bases, and 10 bases lay outside the gene matches. CDR3 sequence reads: CARTSGGLYNEQFF. CDR3 nucleotide sequence: TGTGCCCGGACGTCGGGGGGACTCTACAATGAGCAGTTCTTC.

V gene TRBV5-8 combines with J gene TRBJ1-5; D uncertain. V dropped 1 base and J dropped 5 bases, with 7 bases sitting between them. In germline, CDR1 is SGHTS, CDR2 YDEGEE. This CDR3 has 13 amino acids. CDR3 protein: CASSLNRDQPQHF. For the CDR3, the DNA is TGTGCCAGCAGCTTGAACAGAGATCAGCCCCAGCATTTT.

The chain has TRBV18 and TRBJ2-7; D is uncertain. Trimming shortened V by 2 bases and J by 0 bases, and 11 bases separated the two germline ends. The CDR3 consists of 15 residues. Germline V gives CDR1 KGHSH, CDR2 LQKENI. The CDR3: CASSPSPDLSYEQYF. As DNA, the CDR3 is TGTGCCAGCTCACCATCCCCAGACCTCTCCTACGAGCAGTACTTC.

This chain joins TRBV19 and TRBJ1-4, with a possible D match to TRBD1 (5 bases). The CDR3 has 14 residues. The germline V gene has CDR1 LNHDA and CDR2 SQIVND (reference sequence). Deletions cut 11 bases from V and 5 bases from J, with 18 bases between. CDR3 in amino acids: CAAQRTSANEKLFF. CDR3 DNA: TGTGCCGCCCAAAGGACATCGGCGAATGAAAAACTGTTTTTT.

The chain couples TRBV6-1 to TRBJ2-7; the match to TRBD1 covers 7 bases. The germline CDR1 and CDR2 sequences are MNHNS and SASEGT. This CDR3 is built from 15 residues. The J segment lost 9 bases and the V segment lost 0 bases, leaving 11 bases of the junction unmatched. The CDR3 bases are TGTGCCAGCAGTGAAGCCGGGACAGCTCCTACGAGGCAGTACTTC. Its protein is CASSEAGTAPTRQYF.

The chain is built from TRBV5-1 and TRBJ1-3, with TRBD1 matching 7 bases. V was clipped by 0 bases and J by 0 bases; unmatched bases: 0. Germline V gene data show CDR1 as SGHRS and CDR2 as YFSETQ. The CDR3 covers 15 residues. This CDR3 is CASSLGDSSGNTIYF. CDR3 in DNA: TGCGCCAGCAGCTTGGGGGACAGCTCTGGAAACACCATATATTTT.

This chain connects TRBV28 to TRBJ1-4; TRBD1 aligns across 8 bases. In germline, CDR1 is MDHEN, CDR2 SYDVKM. J was trimmed by 3 bases and V by 5 bases; bases with no gene match: 5. The CDR3 totals 15 residues. As DNA, the CDR3 is TGTGCCAGCAGTGAGACAGGGGCCCCTAATGAAAAACTGTTTTTT. This encodes CASSETGAPNEKLFF. The variable domain in full, completed from reference TRBV28 and TRBJ1-4, reads DVKVTQSSRYLVKRTGEKVFLECVQDMDHENMFWYRQDPGLGLRLIYFSYDVKMKEKGDIPEGYSVSREKKERFSLILESASTNQTSMYLCASSETGAPNEKLFFGSGTQLSVL.